The 28 T cell receptor beta chains below all came from one sample that was sequenced in a study of T cell responses to AZD1222 COVID-19 vaccine. Assay used: immunoSEQ multiplex PCR; TCRdb lists only in-frame clones, some missing. Seen here are more than 50,000 clones, about 90% observed once, and the top ten hold around 2%. Source: peripheral blood, taken on day 0 of AZD1222 vaccination. Receptors originate from an adult in good health.

V usage is TRBV5-5 and J usage is TRBJ1-5; 7 bases are a match to TRBD1. CDR3 length: 14 amino acids. Germline trimming cut 4 bases from V and 3 bases from J; bases unmatched to any gene: 4. CDR1 and CDR2 (germline): SGHKS, YYEKEE (reference sequence). The CDR3 region is CASSQGTVNQPQHF. The CDR3 nucleotides are TGTGCCAGCAGCCAAGGGACAGTCAATCAGCCCCAGCATTTT.

The V and J genes are TRBV7-9 and TRBJ1-2; TRBD1 aligns across 10 bases. CDR1 and CDR2 from the germline V gene are SEHNR and FQNEAQ (reference sequence). The CDR3 is 15 amino acids. The trim removed 5 bases at V and 4 bases at J, leaving 7 bases unmatched. The CDR3 DNA reads as TGTGCCAGCAGCCCCGAGGGGGACAGGGGCTATGGCTACACCTTC. Encoded protein: CASSPEGDRGYGYTF.

This chain connects TRBV5-1 to TRBJ2-5, with a tentative D call TRBD2 (6 bases). The V gene's germline CDR1 is SGHRS and CDR2 YFSETQ. V was shortened by 0 bases and J by 2 bases, with 11 bases between the two germline ends. The CDR3 spans 15 residues. CDR3 nucleotides: TGCGCCAGCAGCTTGGTATCTAGCGATCAAGAGACCCAGTACTTC. It is translated as CASSLVSSDQETQYF.

The chain couples TRBV5-6 to TRBJ2-3; 13 nucleotides line up with TRBD2. This CDR3 comprises 19 residues. CDR1 and CDR2 from the germline V gene are SGHDT and YYEEEE. Trimming took 4 bases from V and 3 from J; bases not matched to a gene: 14. DNA of the CDR3: TGTGCCAGCAGCCAATTAGGACTAGCGGGAGCGGTTATTACAGATACGCAGTATTTT. It is translated as CASSQLGLAGAVITDTQYF.

The V gene is TRBV9, the J gene TRBJ2-1; the D gene is possibly TRBD1 (6 bases). Trimming left V 1 base short and J 8 bases short, with 13 bases between. CDR1 is SGDLS, CDR2 YYNGEE, per germline. The CDR3 totals 14 residues. DNA of the CDR3: TGTGCCAGCAGCGTAATTAACAGGGCGGATGAGCAGTTCTTC. This sequence encodes CASSVINRADEQFF.

Concerning this clone itself: The sample holds other DNA sequences that translate to the same CDR3. This chain links TRBV3-1 (or the pseudogene TRBV3-2) with TRBJ1-2; D is unresolved. Germline V gives CDR1 LGHDT, CDR2 YNNKEL (reference sequence). The V end lost 3 bases, the J end lost 0 bases, and 5 bases lay between the germline ends. CDR3 length equals 13 residues. The CDR3 sequence is CASSQDSNYGYTF. Written as DNA, the CDR3 is TGTGCCAGCAGCCAGGACTCTAACTATGGCTACACCTTC.

Only one count was recorded for this clone. V gene TRBV18 combines with J gene TRBJ2-7, with TRBD1 matching over 7 bases. The CDR3 length is 15 residues. J gave up 1 base and V 1 base, and 4 bases lay outside the gene matches. Germline lookup yields CDR1 KGHSH and CDR2 LQKENI. The CDR3, as DNA: TGTGCCAGCTCACCACAAAGACAGGGATCCTACGAGCAGTACTTC. It is translated as CASSPQRQGSYEQYF.

The V call is TRBV5-1, the J call TRBJ2-7, with D maybe TRBD1 (6 bases). Trimming shortened V by 7 bases and J by 10 bases, and 21 bases separated the two germline ends. Per the germline V gene, CDR1 is SGHRS and CDR2 is YFSETQ. This CDR3 is built from 13 residues. CDR3 DNA: TGCGCCAGCGCCCTCGGGGACACCAATGTTCAGTACTTC. Translated, it gives CASALGDTNVQYF.

This clone was seen just once. The chain employs TRBV27 and TRBJ2-5, with TRBD2 matching over 10 bases. J was trimmed by 2 bases and V by 5 bases; bases with no gene match: 5. CDR3 length: 15 amino acids. Per the germline V gene, CDR1 is MNHEY and CDR2 is SMNVEV (reference sequence). CDR3 amino acids: CASSQTSGRQETQYF. The CDR3, as DNA: TGTGCCAGCAGTCAGACTAGCGGGCGGCAAGAGACCCAGTACTTC.

V gene TRBV30 combines with J gene TRBJ2-2, with D unclear. The CDR3 length is 11 residues. Germline loops: CDR1 GTSNPN, CDR2 SVGIG (reference sequence). Trimming removed 2 bases from V and 2 bases from J, with 0 bases in between. The CDR3 DNA follows: TGTGCCTGGAGTAACACCGGGGAGCTGTTTTTT. Protein: CAWSNTGELFF.

J is TRBJ1-3 and V is TRBV10-3; a weak D match, TRBD1 (6 bases). Trimming took 8 bases from V and 0 from J, leaving 14 bases between them. The CDR3 extends over 15 amino acids. Per germline, CDR1 ENHRY and CDR2 SYGVKD. The CDR3 nucleotides are TGTGCCATCTCAGAACAGGGACCCTCTGGAAACACCATATATTTT. It is translated as CAISEQGPSGNTIYF.

The V gene is TRBV3-1 (or the pseudogene TRBV3-2), the J gene TRBJ1-4; D gene ambiguous. Trimming stripped 4 bases from V and 1 base from J, with 7 bases between. Per germline, CDR1 LGHDT and CDR2 YNNKEL (reference sequence). This CDR3 is built from 14 residues. Written as DNA, the CDR3 is TGTGCCAGCAGCCGAGAACTAACTAATGAAAAACTGTTTTTT. It encodes CASSRELTNEKLFF.

The rearrangement links TRBV5-1 to TRBJ2-7; D remains unclear. Germline V gene lookup returns CDR1 SGHRS and CDR2 YFSETQ. The CDR3 is made up of 14 amino acids. V dropped 0 bases and J dropped 0 bases, with 7 bases sitting between them. CDR3 sequence reads: CASSLELSSYEQYF. As DNA, the CDR3 is TGCGCCAGCAGCTTGGAACTCTCCTCCTACGAGCAGTACTTC.

This clone was seen a handful of times. This chain joins TRBV15 and TRBJ2-1, with 8 positions matching TRBD2. CDR1 and CDR2 (germline): LNHNV, YYDKDF (reference sequence). Losses at the gene ends were 5 bases for V and 5 bases for J; bases not matched to a gene: 14. The CDR3 runs 17 residues. The DNA for the CDR3 is TGTGCCACCAGCCCACTCGGCCTAGCGGGCACGAACAATGAGCAGTTCTTC. It specifies CATSPLGLAGTNNEQFF. The whole variable domain, filled in from reference TRBV15 and TRBJ2-1, reads DAMVIQNPRYQVTQFGKPVTLSCSQTLNHNVMYWYQQKSSQAPKLLFHYYDKDFNNEADTPDNFQSRRPNTSFCFLDIRSPGLGDTAMYLCATSPLGLAGTNNEQFFGPGTRLTVL.

The chain links TRBV6-1 to TRBJ1-1; 7 nucleotides agree with TRBD1. Germline V lookup: CDR1 MNHNS, CDR2 SASEGT. J lost 9 bases, V lost 2 bases, and 9 bases had no gene match. The CDR3 runs to 14 residues. The CDR3 DNA follows: TGTGCCAGCAGTGAATGGGGACAGATTCCTAAAGCTTTCTTT. Translation: CASSEWGQIPKAFF.

The chain carries TRBV9 and TRBJ2-3, with 9 bases that match TRBD2. The CDR3 spans 15 residues. Germline V lookup: CDR1 SGDLS, CDR2 YYNGEE. Trimming cost V 3 bases and J 2 bases; bases outside gene matches: 4. CDR3 nucleotide sequence: TGTGCCAGCAGCGGGCTAGCGGGAACCACAGATACGCAGTATTTT. Translating it yields CASSGLAGTTDTQYF.

The rearrangement links TRBV19 to TRBJ2-7; D might be TRBD2 (7 bases). This CDR3 contains 16 residues. The V end lost 4 bases, the J end lost 0 bases, and 16 bases lay between the germline ends. Looked up from germline, CDR1 is LNHDA and CDR2 is SQIVND (reference sequence). CDR3 coding DNA: TGTGCCAGTAGTACCCAAGGGAGGGGGAACTCCTACGAGCAGTACTTC. Translation gives CASSTQGRGNSYEQYF.

The rearrangement uses TRBV18 and TRBJ1-3, with D maybe TRBD1 (6 bases). V was trimmed by 0 bases and J by 4 bases, leaving 13 bases between them. The germline CDR1 and CDR2 sequences are KGHSH and LQKENI. The CDR3 covers 16 residues. CDR3 in amino acids: CASSPPSGGIGNTIYF. The CDR3 DNA follows: TGTGCCAGCTCACCACCATCGGGGGGCATCGGAAACACCATATATTTT.

The chain's CDR3 is CASSMGHRNTGELFF. CDR3 coding DNA: TGTGCCAGTAGTATGGGGCACAGGAACACCGGGGAGCTGTTTTTT. The J gene is TRBJ2-2, the V gene TRBV19; weak D call: TRBD1 (5 bases). Germline V gene data show CDR1 as LNHDA and CDR2 as SQIVND (reference sequence). Trimming left V 3 bases short and J 1 base short, with 9 bases between. The CDR3 consists of 15 residues. The full variable domain, completed using reference TRBV19 and TRBJ2-2, is DGGITQSPKYLFRKEGQNVTLSCEQNLNHDAMYWYRQDPGQGLRLIYYSQIVNDFQKGDIAEGYSVSREKKESFPLTVTSAQKNPTAFYLCASSMGHRNTGELFFGEGSRLTVL.

The CDR3 sequence: CATSRPASGSVVTDTQYF. CDR3 bases: TGTGCCACCAGCCGACCCGCCAGCGGGAGTGTCGTCACAGATACGCAGTATTTT. The rearrangement uses TRBV15 and TRBJ2-3, with 8 bases matching TRBD2. Germline CDR1 is LNHNV and CDR2 is YYDKDF (reference sequence). The CDR3 covers 18 residues. The junction had 15 bases not matched to a gene; V was cut back by 5 bases and J by 2 bases. Together with reference TRBV15 and TRBJ2-3, the CDR3 gives the full variable domain: DAMVIQNPRYQVTQFGKPVTLSCSQTLNHNVMYWYQQKSSQAPKLLFHYYDKDFNNEADTPDNFQSRRPNTSFCFLDIRSPGLGDTAMYLCATSRPASGSVVTDTQYFGPGTRLTVL.

The rearrangement links TRBV29-1 to TRBJ2-1, with 11 bases fitting TRBD2. Trimming removed 7 bases from V and 6 bases from J; junction bases left unmatched: 8. The CDR3 contains 14 residues. Per germline, CDR1 SQVTM and CDR2 ANQGSEA. CDR3 nucleotides: TGCAGCGGCGCGGTAGCGGGAGGGCCCAATGAGCAGTTCTTC. Protein product: CSGAVAGGPNEQFF.

V is TRBV27 and J is TRBJ1-5; D unresolved. The germline gives CDR1 MNHEY, CDR2 SMNVEV (reference sequence). Trimming stripped 1 base from V and 3 bases from J, with 7 bases between. The CDR3 is made up of 14 amino acids. In nucleotides, the CDR3 is TGTGCCAGCAGTTTATACGGGGACAATCAGCCCCAGCATTTT. Translation: CASSLYGDNQPQHF.

This rearrangement joins TRBV2 to TRBJ2-1; 10 bases map to TRBD2. This CDR3 spans 16 amino acids. V shed 3 bases and J 4 bases; nucleotides not matched to a gene: 6. Germline V gene lookup returns CDR1 SNHLY and CDR2 FYNNEI. The CDR3 sequence: CASSESTSGKYNEQFF. The CDR3 DNA follows: TGTGCCAGCAGTGAGAGTACTAGCGGGAAGTACAATGAGCAGTTCTTC.

CDR3 protein: CASSLGGTSGYEQYF. The CDR3 nucleotides are TGTGCCAGCAGCTTGGGGGGGACTAGCGGCTACGAGCAGTACTTC. The V and J genes are TRBV5-4 and TRBJ2-7; 11 positions agree with TRBD2. Germline V lookup: CDR1 SGHNT, CDR2 YYREEE (reference sequence). The V gene end was trimmed by 0 bases and the J gene end by 3 bases; junction bases not matched to a gene: 2. The CDR3 consists of 15 residues.

The J gene is TRBJ2-1, the V gene TRBV3-1 (or the pseudogene TRBV3-2); D is perhaps TRBD2 (6 bases). CDR1 is LGHDT, CDR2 YNNKEL, per germline (reference sequence). V lost 2 bases and J lost 5, with 16 bases in between. The CDR3 spans 16 residues. For the CDR3, the DNA is TGTGCCAGCAGCCAATCTCCCGGGGGACGGAACAATGAGCAGTTCTTC. Amino acids: CASSQSPGGRNNEQFF.

This chain joins TRBV5-1 and TRBJ2-7; 10 nucleotides line up with TRBD2. Germline V gives CDR1 SGHRS, CDR2 YFSETQ. This CDR3 contains 17 residues. Germline trimming cut 5 bases from V and 2 bases from J; bases unmatched to any gene: 13. CDR3 loop: CASSIALASGGAYEQYF. The CDR3 DNA is TGCGCCAGCAGTATTGCCCTGGCTAGCGGGGGAGCCTACGAGCAGTACTTC.

This chain connects TRBV30 to TRBJ1-5; D is unclear. The CDR3 length is 13 residues. Trimming took 5 bases from V and 0 from J, leaving 8 bases between them. Germline values: CDR1 GTSNPN, CDR2 SVGIG (reference sequence). The CDR3 nucleotides read TGTGCCTGGGCCCGGGGTAGCAATCAGCCCCAGCATTTT. Its protein is CAWARGSNQPQHF.

CDR3 loop: CASRPTGHAREAFF. In nucleotides, the CDR3 is TGTGCCAGCAGACCGACTGGACACGCGAGGGAAGCTTTCTTT. This chain connects TRBV28 to TRBJ1-1; D possibly corresponds to TRBD1 (5 bases). The CDR3 contains 14 residues. The V gene lost 6 bases and the J gene lost 8 bases, with 19 bases spanning the gap. CDR1 and CDR2 (germline): MDHEN, SYDVKM.